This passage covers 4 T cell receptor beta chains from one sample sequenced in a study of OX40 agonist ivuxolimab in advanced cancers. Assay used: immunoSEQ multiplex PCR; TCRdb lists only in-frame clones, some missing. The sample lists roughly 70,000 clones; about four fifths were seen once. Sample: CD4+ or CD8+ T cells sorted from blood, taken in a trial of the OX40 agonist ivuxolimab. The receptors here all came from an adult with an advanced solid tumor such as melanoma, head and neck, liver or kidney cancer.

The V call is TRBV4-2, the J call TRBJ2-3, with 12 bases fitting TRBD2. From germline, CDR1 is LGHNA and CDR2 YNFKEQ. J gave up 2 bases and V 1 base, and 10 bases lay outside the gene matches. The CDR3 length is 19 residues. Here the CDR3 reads CASSQVGGTSGRITDTQYF. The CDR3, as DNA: TGTGCCAGCAGCCAAGTCGGAGGTACTAGCGGGAGGATCACAGATACGCAGTATTTT.

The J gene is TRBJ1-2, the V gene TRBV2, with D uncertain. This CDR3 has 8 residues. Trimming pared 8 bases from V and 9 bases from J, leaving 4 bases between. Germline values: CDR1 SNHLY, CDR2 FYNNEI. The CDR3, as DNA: TGTGCCAGCGGCCGCTACACCTTC. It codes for CASGRYTF. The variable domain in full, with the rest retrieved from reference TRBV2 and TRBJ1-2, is EPEVTQTPSHQVTQMGQEVILRCVPISNHLYFYWYRQILGQKVEFLVSFYNNEISEKSEIFDDQFSVERPDGSNFTLKIRSTKLEDSAMYFCASGRYTFGSGTRLTVV.

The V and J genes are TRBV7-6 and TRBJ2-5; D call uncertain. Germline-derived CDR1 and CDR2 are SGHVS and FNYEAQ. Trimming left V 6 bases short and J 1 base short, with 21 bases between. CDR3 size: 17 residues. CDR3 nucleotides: TGTGCCAGCAGTACGCTCGGGCGACTGTACACCCAAGAGACCCAGTACTTC. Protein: CASSTLGRLYTQETQYF.

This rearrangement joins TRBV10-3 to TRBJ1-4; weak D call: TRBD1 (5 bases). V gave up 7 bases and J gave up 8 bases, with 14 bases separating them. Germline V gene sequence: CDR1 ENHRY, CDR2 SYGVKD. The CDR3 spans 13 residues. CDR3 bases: TGTGCCATCACCGCAGGGTTGGGGGAAAAACTGTTTTTT. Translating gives CAITAGLGEKLFF.